This T cell receptor (beta chain) was sequenced during a study of CD8 T cells in Susac syndrome. Reverse transcription used roughly 0.5 to 1 ug RNA and random hexamers. A single record per CDR3 protein comes from TCRdb applying MiXCR to the immunoSEQ multiplex PCR reads. The sample consists of roughly 170,000 distinct CDR3 sequences, approximately 94% of them appearing once. This TCR derives from a human donor with multiple sclerosis. Sequenced: CD4+ T cells from PBMCs.

The DNA for the CDR3 is TGCGCCAGCAGCTCTGGACAGGGATATCCTGGCTACACCTTC. Translation: CASSSGQGYPGYTF. The chain is built from TRBV5-1 and TRBJ1-2; 8 positions match TRBD1. V was clipped by 3 bases and J by 7 bases; unmatched bases: 8. This CDR3 spans 14 amino acids. Germline V gene data show CDR1 as SGHRS and CDR2 as YFSETQ.